The 20 T cell receptor beta chains below come from one sample, sequenced in a study of cytomegalovirus exposure and HLA in healthy donors. The PCR contained 60 Vbeta and 13 Jbeta primers. Assay used: immunoSEQ multiplex PCR; TCRdb lists only in-frame clones, some missing. The sample lists about 150,000 clones, over 80% seen once, with 2.5% to 3% in the top ten. Sequencing used PBMCs. These receptor sequences come from a woman in her twenties or thirties in good health and CMV-seronegative.

This clone was seen a handful of times. The chain links TRBV6-6 to TRBJ1-1; D ambiguous. The CDR3 extends over 13 amino acids. Germline V lookup: CDR1 MNHNY, CDR2 SVGAGI (reference sequence). V lost 2 bases, J lost 0 bases, and 4 bases lay in between. The CDR3 region is CASSYELNTEAFF. CDR3 coding DNA: TGTGCCAGCAGTTACGAGTTGAACACTGAAGCTTTCTTT.

The rearrangement links TRBV4-1 to TRBJ2-3; perhaps TRBD2 as D (5 bases). The germline V and J ends were trimmed by 4 bases and 2 bases, with 10 bases remaining between them. Germline V gene sequence: CDR1 MGHRA, CDR2 YSYEKL. This CDR3 contains 14 residues. The CDR3, as DNA: TGCGCCAGCAGCCCCACGGGAAACACAGATACGCAGTATTTT. It yields the protein CASSPTGNTDTQYF.

For this clone: Germline is not matched at one junction end, which may reflect a read error. V is TRBV10-1 and J is TRBJ1-1, with D unclear. Germline V gene sequence: CDR1 WNHNN, CDR2 SYGVQD (reference sequence). The CDR3 runs 13 residues. The CDR3 sequence is CASRDTLNAEAFF. The CDR3 region has the DNA TGCGCCAGCAGAGACACTCTGAACGCTGAAGCTTTCTTT.

This rearrangement joins TRBV2 to TRBJ2-3; no clear D gene. Germline loops: CDR1 SNHLY, CDR2 FYNNEI. The CDR3 sequence is 10 residues long. V dropped 6 bases and J dropped 9 bases, with 7 bases sitting between them. DNA for the CDR3: TGTGCCAGCAGCATGTCAACGCAGTATTTT. It codes for CASSMSTQYF.

The chain couples TRBV30 to TRBJ1-6, with D possibly matching TRBD1 (5 bases). This CDR3 has 14 residues. Trimming cost V 1 base and J 9 bases, with 13 bases left between them. The germline V gene encodes CDR1 GTSNPN and CDR2 SVGIG (reference sequence). The CDR3 sequence: CAWSGGVEGSPLHF. The CDR3 DNA is TGTGCCTGGAGTGGGGGGGTCGAAGGTTCACCCCTCCACTTT.

The J gene is TRBJ2-5, the V gene TRBV7-2; D perhaps matches TRBD2 (6 bases). Germline assignment: CDR1 SGHTA and CDR2 FQGNSA. V shed 5 bases and J shed 6 bases, with 19 bases lying between them. The CDR3 runs 15 residues. CDR3 sequence reads: CASSPGGWGQQTQYF. The DNA of the CDR3 is TGTGCCAGCAGCCCCGGGGGATGGGGTCAACAGACCCAGTACTTC.

The rearrangement joins TRBV29-1 to TRBJ2-3; D gene uncertain. From germline, CDR1 is SQVTM and CDR2 ANQGSEA. The CDR3 totals 14 residues. V was shortened by 4 bases and J by 6 bases, with 17 bases between the two germline ends. The CDR3 bases are TGCAGCGTTGTCTCAGGCTCCCAGCCGGATACGCAGTATTTT. Protein: CSVVSGSQPDTQYF.

The rearrangement links TRBV9 to TRBJ2-1; maybe TRBD1 (5 bases). The germline V and J ends were trimmed by 5 bases and 0 bases, with 15 bases remaining between them. CDR3 length: 16 amino acids. Germline-derived CDR1 and CDR2 are SGDLS and YYNGEE. CDR3 bases: TGTGCCAGCAGTAAACAGGCGAGGAGCTCCTACAATGAGCAGTTCTTC. It codes for CASSKQARSSYNEQFF.

CDR3 in DNA: TGTGCCAGCAGCGACTTGGGGACAGGGGGCACCGGGGAGCTGTTTTTT. Translation gives CASSDLGTGGTGELFF. J is TRBJ2-2 and V is TRBV28; 11 nucleotides align to TRBD1. Germline trimming cut 6 bases from V and 4 bases from J; bases unmatched to any gene: 7. The germline V gene has CDR1 MDHEN and CDR2 SYDVKM. There are 16 residues in the CDR3. The variable domain in full, completed from reference TRBV28 and TRBJ2-2, reads DVKVTQSSRYLVKRTGEKVFLECVQDMDHENMFWYRQDPGLGLRLIYFSYDVKMKEKGDIPEGYSVSREKKERFSLILESASTNQTSMYLCASSDLGTGGTGELFFGEGSRLTVL.

This clone was detected only a few times. One end of the junction is discordant with germline, which a read error may explain. This sequence joins TRBV6-5 and TRBJ1-1; D gene ambiguous. This CDR3 comprises 12 residues. Germline assignment: CDR1 MNHEY and CDR2 SVGAGI. For the CDR3, the DNA is TGTGCCAGCAGTGGAGGGAACACCGAAGCTTTCTTT. Protein: CASSGGNTEAFF.

The chain has TRBV6-1 and TRBJ2-7, with D possibly matching TRBD2 (5 bases). Germline V gene data show CDR1 as MNHNS and CDR2 as SASEGT. V was trimmed by 1 base and J by 3 bases, leaving 19 bases between them. The CDR3 is 17 amino acids. The CDR3 spells CASSEGGGGGGFYEQYF. CDR3 sequence (DNA): TGTGCCAGCAGTGAAGGGGGTGGTGGAGGTGGTTTCTACGAGCAGTACTTC.

This sequence joins TRBV27 and TRBJ2-1, with D possibly TRBD2 on 5 matching bases. The CDR3 runs 14 residues. V dropped 1 base and J dropped 3 bases, with 7 bases sitting between them. Germline V lookup: CDR1 MNHEY, CDR2 SMNVEV (reference sequence). The CDR3 region is CASSLLRDYNEQFF. The DNA of the CDR3 is TGTGCCAGCAGTTTATTACGGGACTACAATGAGCAGTTCTTC.

The chain joins TRBV28 to TRBJ1-5, with D tentatively TRBD1 (6 bases). Trimming took 6 bases from V and 6 from J, leaving 12 bases between them. The germline V gene encodes CDR1 MDHEN and CDR2 SYDVKM. The CDR3 runs 13 residues. For the CDR3, the DNA is TGTGCCAGCAGGTCTGGACAGAGTCAGCCCCAGCATTTT. Translation gives CASRSGQSQPQHF.

This rearrangement joins TRBV6-5 to TRBJ1-5, with a weak D call TRBD1 (5 bases). The CDR3 is 16 residues long. Germline V gene lookup returns CDR1 MNHEY and CDR2 SVGAGI. Trimming took off 4 bases at V and 0 bases at J, with 13 bases between the two ends. Written as DNA, the CDR3 is TGTGCCAGCAGTTCCCTCGGGGGAGTTAGCAATCAGCCCCAGCATTTT. It translates to CASSSLGGVSNQPQHF.

The CDR3 sequence: CASSILPGQGNEKLFF. The DNA for the CDR3 is TGTGCCAGTAGTATATTACCCGGACAGGGGAATGAAAAACTGTTTTTT. This chain joins TRBV19 and TRBJ1-4, with TRBD1 matching over 9 bases. CDR1 and CDR2 from the germline V gene are LNHDA and SQIVND (reference sequence). This CDR3 has 16 residues. The J segment lost 5 bases and the V segment lost 2 bases, leaving 6 bases of the junction unmatched.

The CDR3 nucleotides read TGTGCCAGCAGCGTCGGACAGGATCTCTACGAGCAGTACTTC. Protein sequence: CASSVGQDLYEQYF. The chain links TRBV9 to TRBJ2-5; 7 bases agree with TRBD1. Gene TRBJ2-7 matches the end of the DNA better, so the J call may be wrong. Germline CDR1 and CDR2: SGDLS and YYNGEE. This CDR3 comprises 14 residues.

The gene calls are TRBV4-2 and TRBJ1-1; D not certain. The CDR3 has 17 amino acids. Trimming cost V 2 bases and J 0 bases, with 16 bases left between them. Germline loops: CDR1 LGHNA, CDR2 YNFKEQ. The CDR3 loop reads CASSQSTVRNMNTEAFF. Written as DNA, the CDR3 is TGTGCCAGCAGCCAAAGCACAGTTAGAAACATGAACACTGAAGCTTTCTTT.

A few counts support this clone. The V and J genes are TRBV4-2 and TRBJ2-1; possible D gene TRBD2, 5 bases. The V end was cut by 1 base, the J end by 9 bases, with 13 bases between. CDR1 and CDR2 (germline): LGHNA, YNFKEQ. The CDR3 sequence is 14 residues long. CDR3 coding DNA: TGTGCCAGCAGCCAAGTACCGCGAGAGGGTGAGCAGTTCTTC. Residues: CASSQVPREGEQFF.

This clone was seen once. The rearrangement joins TRBV18 to TRBJ2-1; tentative D call: TRBD2 (5 bases). Germline V gene lookup returns CDR1 KGHSH and CDR2 LQKENI. Trimming removed 0 bases at V and 0 bases at J, with 9 bases between. CDR3 length equals 16 residues. DNA for the CDR3: TGTGCCAGCTCACCACCGGTGGGGAGCTCCTACAATGAGCAGTTCTTC. This sequence encodes CASSPPVGSSYNEQFF.

The chain couples TRBV5-1 to TRBJ2-1; D gene unclear. The CDR3 is 11 amino acids. CDR1 is SGHRS, CDR2 YFSETQ, per germline. The V gene lost 0 bases and the J gene lost 9 bases, with 4 bases spanning the gap. In DNA form, the CDR3 reads TGCGCCAGCAGCTTGGACTTTGAGCAGTTCTTC. Protein: CASSLDFEQFF.